Following are 6 T cell receptor beta chains from one sample sequenced in a study of T cell repertoires in cytomegalovirus infection. TCRdb passed the reads through MiXCR, listing each CDR3 protein once. Among around 530,000 distinct CDR3 sequences, about 15% were seen once, and the ten largest hold 20% to 30%. Sequences were obtained from CD8+ T cells from PBMCs. These receptor sequences come from a human donor in good health (CMV status not recorded). Some clones in this sample may be carry-over from other donors' samples.

This clonotype was counted at least ten times. The J gene is TRBJ2-7, the V gene TRBV7-3, with D possibly matching TRBD2 (5 bases). This CDR3 is built from 13 residues. Trimming left V 0 bases short and J 5 bases short, with 8 bases between. Looked up from germline, CDR1 is SGHTA and CDR2 is FQGTGA. Here the CDR3 DNA reads TGTGCCAGCAGCTTAACGGTAGCGAACGAGCAGTACTTC. Its protein is CASSLTVANEQYF.

The chain combines TRBV15 with TRBJ2-1, with 8 bases that match TRBD1. In germline, CDR1 is LNHNV, CDR2 YYDKDF (reference sequence). V was pared by 6 bases and J by 7 bases, with 14 bases of the junction left unmatched. CDR3 length: 16 residues. CDR3 DNA: TGTGCCACCAGTCCCAGGGGACAGGTAACCTGGAATGAGCAGTTCTTC. It codes for CATSPRGQVTWNEQFF.

In this sample, this clonotype turned up once. This chain joins TRBV11-2 and TRBJ1-2; 9 nucleotides line up with TRBD1. In germline, CDR1 is SGHAT, CDR2 FQNNGV. V shed 5 bases and J 4 bases; nucleotides not matched to a gene: 5. This CDR3 is built from 14 residues. The CDR3 nucleotides read TGTGCCAGCAGCCGGACAGGGGTGCCCTATGGCTACACCTTC. Encoded protein: CASSRTGVPYGYTF.

The chain employs TRBV5-6 and TRBJ1-5; D uncertain. In germline, CDR1 is SGHDT, CDR2 YYEEEE. This CDR3 contains 17 residues. V lost 2 bases and J 0 bases, leaving 15 bases between the germline ends. The CDR3 protein is CASSLLRLSNSNQPQHF. The CDR3 DNA reads TGTGCCAGCAGCTTACTACGCTTGAGCAATAGCAATCAGCCCCAGCATTTT.

The rearrangement joins TRBV20-1 to TRBJ2-1; possible D gene TRBD2, 5 bases. This CDR3 has 17 amino acids. The germline gives CDR1 DFQATT, CDR2 SNEGSKA (reference sequence). V lost 5 bases to trimming and J lost 8 bases, with 28 bases between them. The CDR3 bases are TGCAGTGCTCCCCATGACATAACGAGGATTGAGGGCTATGAGCAGTTCTTC. It codes for CSAPHDITRIEGYEQFF.

V gene TRBV9 combines with J gene TRBJ1-1; the D gene is possibly TRBD1 (5 bases). V was clipped by 0 bases and J by 6 bases, with 15 bases between them. The CDR3 consists of 15 residues. Germline V gene sequence: CDR1 SGDLS, CDR2 YYNGEE. The CDR3 DNA sequence: TGTGCCAGCAGCGTAGGAACAGGCGGGGCTGCTGAAGCTTTCTTT. Amino acid sequence: CASSVGTGGAAEAFF.